The 14 T cell receptor beta chains reported below all come from one sample, sequenced in a study of blood T cell repertoires in COVID-19. Only in-frame clones appear in the TCRdb table, and some are missing; sequencing was by immunoSEQ multiplex PCR. The sample lists around 180,000 clones, around 80% seen once, with about 6.4% in the top ten. Sequencing was done on a sample of peripheral blood. Receptors originate from a human donor in a cohort sampled during active COVID-19.

The chain joins TRBV11-2 to TRBJ2-1; D not resolved. The CDR3 contains 13 residues. V lost 5 bases to trimming and J lost 15 bases, with 20 bases between them. Germline V gene lookup returns CDR1 SGHAT and CDR2 FQNNGV. The CDR3 DNA reads TGTGCCAGCAGCCCAGAGGTGGCGTGGAGTTTGTTCTTC. Amino acids: CASSPEVAWSLFF.

The chain couples TRBV7-6 to TRBJ2-5; TRBD1 might be the D (5 bases). The V end was cut by 1 base, the J end by 5 bases, with 14 bases between. Germline CDR1 is SGHVS and CDR2 is FNYEAQ. The CDR3 loop spans 15 amino acids. CDR3 bases: TGTGCCAGCAGCTTAGATGCAGGGTGGCAGGAGACCCAGTACTTC. Protein: CASSLDAGWQETQYF.

The chain combines TRBV6-1 with TRBJ2-7, with D unclear. Germline V CDR1 and CDR2: MNHNS, SASEGT. V was clipped by 0 bases and J by 4 bases, with 7 bases between them. The CDR3 consists of 13 residues. CDR3 sequence: CASSEAQRYEQYF. The CDR3 nucleotides read TGTGCCAGCAGTGAAGCCCAGAGGTACGAGCAGTACTTC.

V is TRBV5-4 and J is TRBJ2-3; 7 nucleotides match TRBD1. Germline loops: CDR1 SGHNT, CDR2 YYREEE (reference sequence). The CDR3 runs 14 residues. V gave up 4 bases and J gave up 0 bases; unmatched junction bases: 2. CDR3 protein: CASSRDRSTDTQYF. CDR3 sequence (DNA): TGTGCCAGCAGCAGGGACAGAAGCACAGATACGCAGTATTTT.

The chain links TRBV6-5 to TRBJ2-7; 7 bases align to TRBD1. V trimming: 6 bases; J trimming: 2 bases; junction bases outside the gene matches: 4. The CDR3 has 13 amino acids. The germline V gene encodes CDR1 MNHEY and CDR2 SVGAGI. CDR3 in amino acids: CASRDRSPYEQYF. CDR3 sequence (DNA): TGTGCCAGCAGGGACAGGAGTCCCTACGAGCAGTACTTC.

The CDR3 spells CASTRAANEKLFF. CDR3 sequence (DNA): TGTGCCAGTACACGTGCGGCTAATGAAAAACTGTTTTTT. This sequence joins TRBV3-1 (or the pseudogene TRBV3-2) and TRBJ1-4; D is ambiguous. V lost 9 bases and J 3 bases, leaving 11 bases between the germline ends. Germline V lookup: CDR1 LGHDT, CDR2 YNNKEL (reference sequence). CDR3 length equals 13 residues.

The chain carries TRBV19 and TRBJ1-2; 8 nucleotides align to TRBD1. This CDR3 is 14 amino acids long. Trimming removed 4 bases from V and 5 bases from J; junction bases left unmatched: 6. Germline-derived CDR1 and CDR2 are LNHDA and SQIVND (reference sequence). CDR3 nucleotides: TGTGCCAGTAGTACAAGGACAGGGTATTATGGCTACACCTTC. Protein: CASSTRTGYYGYTF.

The V gene is TRBV19, the J gene TRBJ1-5; D gene ambiguous. This CDR3 spans 15 amino acids. The germline gives CDR1 LNHDA, CDR2 SQIVND (reference sequence). V was shortened by 1 base and J by 0 bases, with 7 bases between the two germline ends. The CDR3 here is CASSIGAASNQPQHF. The CDR3 DNA reads TGTGCCAGTAGTATAGGGGCAGCTAGCAATCAGCCCCAGCATTTT.

V and J are TRBV5-4 and TRBJ2-7; 14 nucleotides line up with TRBD2. Germline-derived CDR1 and CDR2 are SGHNT and YYREEE (reference sequence). This CDR3 comprises 16 residues. Trimming removed 7 bases from V and 2 bases from J; junction bases left unmatched: 8. CDR3: CASGTSGGRYTYEQYF. The CDR3 DNA sequence: TGTGCCAGCGGGACTAGCGGGGGCCGCTACACCTACGAGCAGTACTTC.

The chain uses TRBV3-1 (or the pseudogene TRBV3-2) and TRBJ2-2, with 7 bases that match TRBD2. The germline gives CDR1 LGHDT, CDR2 YNNKEL (reference sequence). This CDR3 is built from 18 residues. V gave up 0 bases and J gave up 0 bases; unmatched junction bases: 7. Here the CDR3 reads CASSQDWEGPSNTGELFF. CDR3 nucleotides: TGTGCCAGCAGCCAAGACTGGGAGGGGCCGTCGAACACCGGGGAGCTGTTTTTT.

The chain recombines TRBV18 with TRBJ1-6, with D perhaps TRBD1 (5 bases). CDR1 is KGHSH, CDR2 LQKENI, per germline. The CDR3 has 15 residues. The V end lost 1 base, the J end lost 7 bases, and 11 bases lay between the germline ends. The CDR3 spells CASSPRGGGNSPLHF. In DNA form, the CDR3 reads TGTGCCAGCTCACCACGGGGTGGGGGGAATTCACCCCTCCACTTT. The full variable domain, with the rest looked up from reference TRBV18 and TRBJ1-6, is NAGVMQNPRHLVRRRGQEARLRCSPMKGHSHVYWYRQLPEEGLKFMVYLQKENIIDESGMPKERFSAEFPKEGPSILRIQQVVRGDSAAYFCASSPRGGGNSPLHFGNGTRLTVT.

V gene TRBV7-2 combines with J gene TRBJ2-3; the match to TRBD2 covers 13 bases. The V segment lost 6 bases and the J segment 2 bases; nucleotides outside the gene matches: 8. The germline gives CDR1 SGHTA, CDR2 FQGNSA. The CDR3 has 17 amino acids. The CDR3 loop is CASSFGLAGANTDTQYF. The DNA of the CDR3 is TGTGCCAGCAGTTTTGGACTAGCGGGGGCCAACACAGATACGCAGTATTTT.

This chain joins TRBV25-1 and TRBJ2-5; the D is unclear. This CDR3 has 15 amino acids. Germline lookup yields CDR1 MGHDK and CDR2 SYGVNS. The ends were cut back, 2 bases at V and 9 bases at J, with 19 bases in the middle. The CDR3 region is CASSERPDGYRAQYF. The CDR3 DNA is TGTGCCAGCAGTGAAAGACCAGACGGATACAGAGCCCAGTACTTC.

The chain joins TRBV6-5 to TRBJ2-7; 8 bases agree with TRBD1. This CDR3 has 15 residues. V was clipped by 7 bases and J by 0 bases; unmatched bases: 8. From germline, CDR1 is MNHEY and CDR2 SVGAGI. In DNA, the CDR3 is TGTGCCAGCACCCCGGTGACAGGGGACTCCTACGAGCAGTACTTC. Translating gives CASTPVTGDSYEQYF.